A single sample gave rise to the 11 T cell receptor beta chains below, sequenced in a study of T cells in Graves' hyperthyroidism and ophthalmopathy (dated by TCRdb to the late 2010s). Library generation was performed with multiplex PCR. Instrument on record: Illumina HiSeq 2000. The TCR beta CDR3 regions were amplified from the RNA transcripts. For the first round of RT-PCR on the TCR CDR3, the HTBI primer set was used together with the Qiagen OneStep RT-PCR kit. TCRdb reprocessing: public reads trimmed at Q25 with fastp, clones called with MiXCR, in-frame beta chains kept. Entries that share a CDR3 protein sequence are merged under the most common genes and DNA. Across this sample there are hundreds of thousands of distinct CDR3 sequences, with over 15% seen only once. In total, the top ten clones hold under 20% of the sample. The specimen sequenced was blood. Every receptor here comes from a woman between 18 and 29 years old with Graves' hyperthyroidism.

The V call is TRBV12-3 or TRBV12-4, the J call TRBJ1-2; D not resolved. V lost 7 bases, J lost 8 bases, and 14 bases lay in between. The CDR3 is made up of 12 amino acids. CDR3 nucleotides: TGTGCCAGCACCTTAGGGTCTGGAGGCTACACCTTC. Translating gives CASTLGSGGYTF.

The chain employs TRBV6-6 and TRBJ2-1; D unresolved. This CDR3 is 16 amino acids long. Trimming cost V 0 bases and J 0 bases, with 9 bases left between them. Germline V gene lookup returns CDR1 MNHNY and CDR2 SVGAGI (reference sequence). CDR3 loop: CASSYSYLSSYNEQFF. Here the CDR3 DNA reads TGTGCCAGCAGTTACTCGTACCTTAGCTCCTACAATGAGCAGTTCTTC.

The sample holds a few counts of this clonotype. The chain combines TRBV7-9 with TRBJ2-1; D possibly corresponds to TRBD2 (5 bases). Trimming took off 5 bases at V and 7 bases at J, with 12 bases between the two ends. There are 13 residues in the CDR3. Germline values: CDR1 SEHNR, CDR2 FQNEAQ (reference sequence). The CDR3 DNA reads as TGTGCCAGCAGCCAAACTAGTAAAAATGAGCAGTTCTTC. Translated, it gives CASSQTSKNEQFF.

In this sample, this clonotype turned up a few times. This chain connects TRBV12-3 or TRBV12-4 to TRBJ2-1; D remains ambiguous. The CDR3 loop spans 15 amino acids. V dropped 1 base and J dropped 0 bases, with 7 bases sitting between them. The DNA for the CDR3 is TGTGCCAGCAGTTTAGTGCCGGACTCCTACAATGAGCAGTTCTTC. This translates into CASSLVPDSYNEQFF.

Remarks on this clonotype: As the CDR3 is not closed by the conserved phenylalanine or tryptophan, this likely results from a read error. V usage is TRBV3-1 and J usage is TRBJ1-6; TRBD1 matches at 11 bases. Unmatched junction bases numbered 6, after V lost 3 bases and J lost 14 bases. The CDR3 covers 14 residues. Germline V gives CDR1 LGHDT, CDR2 YNNKEL (reference sequence). CDR3 sequence (DNA): TGTGCCAGCAGCCAGGGACAGGGGGGATTCACCCTCCACCTT. This codes for CASSQGQGGFTLHL.

The V call is TRBV9, the J call TRBJ2-5; D possibly corresponds to TRBD2 (5 bases). V was pared by 0 bases and J by 5 bases, with 8 bases between. The CDR3 covers 13 residues. CDR1 is SGDLS and CDR2 is YYNGEE in the germline V gene. In nucleotides, the CDR3 is TGTGCCAGCAGCGTAGGACTATCCGAGACCCAGTACTTC. Amino acid sequence: CASSVGLSETQYF.

The chain recombines TRBV6-2 or TRBV6-3 with TRBJ1-4; 7 bases map to TRBD1. Germline lookup yields CDR1 MNHEY and CDR2 SVGEGT. This CDR3 comprises 14 residues. The trim removed 2 bases at V and 8 bases at J, leaving 5 bases unmatched. For the CDR3, the DNA is TGTGCCAGCAGTTACCGGGACAGTCGAGAAAAACTGTTTTTT. Its translation is CASSYRDSREKLFF.

This clonotype appeared many times. The rearrangement uses TRBV5-1 and TRBJ1-1; no firm D call. CDR1 and CDR2 from the germline V gene are SGHRS and YFSETQ. V dropped 4 bases and J dropped 2 bases, with 15 bases sitting between them. The CDR3 contains 15 residues. The CDR3 protein is CASSAPPPENTEAFF. The CDR3 DNA follows: TGCGCCAGCAGCGCCCCGCCGCCAGAAAACACTGAAGCTTTCTTT.

This clonotype was seen at least ten times. The chain recombines TRBV3-1 with TRBJ1-2; D is unresolved. The ends were cut back, 2 bases at V and 4 bases at J, with 11 bases in the middle. Germline CDR1 and CDR2: LGHDT and YNNKEL (reference sequence). CDR3 size: 14 residues. CDR3 sequence (DNA): TGTGCCAGCAGCCAACACGGGCAATCCTATGGCTACACCTTC. Amino acid sequence: CASSQHGQSYGYTF.

The chain uses TRBV7-9 and TRBJ1-1; a weak D match, TRBD1 (5 bases). The CDR3 extends over 12 amino acids. V was shortened by 5 bases and J by 10 bases, with 14 bases between the two germline ends. The germline CDR1 and CDR2 sequences are SEHNR and FQNEAQ (reference sequence). The CDR3 loop is CASSPGPRGAFF. The CDR3 nucleotides read TGTGCCAGCAGCCCAGGGCCGAGGGGAGCTTTCTTT.

In the case of this clonotype: A read error is likely, as this CDR3 ends without the conserved phenylalanine or tryptophan. The rearrangement links TRBV28 to TRBJ2-2; maybe TRBD2 (6 bases). Between the trimmed V and J ends, which lost 4 bases and 5 bases, there was a span of 8 bases. This CDR3 is 13 amino acids long. The V gene's germline CDR1 is MDHEN and CDR2 SYDVKM. CDR3 coding DNA: TGTGCCAGCAGTTGGGGGGTGACCGGGGAGCTGTTTCTT. Encoded protein: CASSWGVTGELFL.